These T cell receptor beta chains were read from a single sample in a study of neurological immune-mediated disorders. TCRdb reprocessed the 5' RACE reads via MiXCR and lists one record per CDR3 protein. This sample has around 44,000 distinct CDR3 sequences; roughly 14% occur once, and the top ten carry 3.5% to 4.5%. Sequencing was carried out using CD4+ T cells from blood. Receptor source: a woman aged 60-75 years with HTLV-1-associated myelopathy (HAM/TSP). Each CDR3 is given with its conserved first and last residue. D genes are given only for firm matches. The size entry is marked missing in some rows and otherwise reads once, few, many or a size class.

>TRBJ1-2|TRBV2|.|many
CASSEDLGAGGYTF
TGTGCCAGCAGTGAAGATTTAGGGGCGGGTGGCTACACCTTC
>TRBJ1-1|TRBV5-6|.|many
CASSLFLMNTEAFF
TGTGCCAGCAGCTTGTTCCTGATGAACACTGAAGCTTTCTTT
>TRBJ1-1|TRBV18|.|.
CASSGGPNTEAFF
TGTGCCAGCTCGGGTGGGCCAAACACTGAAGCTTTCTTT
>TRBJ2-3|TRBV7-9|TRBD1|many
CASSSDRPGTDTQYF
TGTGCCAGCAGCTCGGACAGGCCTGGCACAGATACGCAGTATTTT
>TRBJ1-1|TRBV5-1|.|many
CASSLTTGRLMNTEAFF
TGCGCCAGCAGCTTGACTACAGGGCGGTTGATGAACACTGAAGCTTTCTTT
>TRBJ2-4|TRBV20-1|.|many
CSAATTGLVNIQYF
TGCAGTGCTGCTACCACGGGACTGGTAAACATTCAGTACTTC
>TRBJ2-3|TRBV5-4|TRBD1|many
CASSPRRGRIGTDTQYF
TGTGCCAGCAGCCCCCGAAGGGGGCGGATCGGCACAGATACGCAGTATTTT
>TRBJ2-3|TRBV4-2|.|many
CASSLSRDTQYF
TGTGCCAGCAGCCTATCGCGGGATACGCAGTATTTT
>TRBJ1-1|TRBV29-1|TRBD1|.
CSVDQGGNTEAFF
TGCAGCGTTGATCAGGGGGGGAACACTGAAGCTTTCTTT
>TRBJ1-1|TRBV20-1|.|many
CSGRLGWNTEAFF
TGCAGTGGTAGACTAGGGTGGAACACTGAAGCTTTCTTT
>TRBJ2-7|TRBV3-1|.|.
CASSQVSTGSGEQYF
TGTGCCAGCAGCCAAGTCAGTACAGGTTCGGGCGAGCAGTACTTC
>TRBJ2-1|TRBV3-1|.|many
CASSLDRGSGYNEQFF
TGTGCCAGCAGCCTGGACCGGGGGTCTGGCTACAATGAGCAGTTCTTC
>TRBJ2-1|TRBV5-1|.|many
CASVGLGDEQFF
TGCGCCTCTGTTGGGTTGGGGGATGAGCAGTTCTTC
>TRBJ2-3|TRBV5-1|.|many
CASSITGLVDTQYF
TGCGCCAGCAGCATCACAGGGTTGGTAGATACGCAGTATTTT
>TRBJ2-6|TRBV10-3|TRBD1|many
CAISEEQGGGGANVLTF
TGTGCCATCAGTGAGGAACAGGGGGGCGGTGGGGCCAACGTCCTGACTTTC
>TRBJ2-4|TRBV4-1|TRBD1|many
CASSQGGQGGGKNIQYF
TGCGCCAGCAGCCAAGGGGGACAGGGCGGGGGAAAAAACATTCAGTACTTC
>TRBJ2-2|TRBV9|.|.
CASSDLSMNTGELFF
TGTGCCAGCAGCGATCTTTCAATGAACACCGGGGAGCTGTTTTTT
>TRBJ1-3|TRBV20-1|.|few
CSARDRFGQGQGNTIYF
TGCAGTGCTAGAGATCGGTTTGGGCAGGGGCAAGGAAACACCATATATTTT
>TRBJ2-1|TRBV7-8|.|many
CASVGRPVVSNEQFF
TGTGCCAGCGTCGGTCGCCCCGTTGTGTCAAATGAGCAGTTCTTC
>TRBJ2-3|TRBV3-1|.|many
CASSPLAYGGTDTQYF
TGTGCCAGCAGCCCTCTAGCGTACGGGGGTACAGATACGCAGTATTTT
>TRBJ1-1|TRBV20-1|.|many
CSASGGTEAFF
TGCAGTGCTAGTGGGGGCACTGAAGCTTTCTTT
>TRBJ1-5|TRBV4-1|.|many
CASSHLYSNQPQHF
TGCGCCAGCAGCCACCTATATAGCAATCAGCCCCAGCATTTT
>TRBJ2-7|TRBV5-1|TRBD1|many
CASSSRTGGSSAYEQYF
TGCGCCAGCAGCTCCCGGACAGGGGGTTCTTCGGCCTACGAGCAGTACTTC
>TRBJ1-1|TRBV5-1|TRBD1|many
CASSWGTGNTEAFF
TGCGCCAGCAGCTGGGGGACAGGGAACACTGAAGCTTTCTTT
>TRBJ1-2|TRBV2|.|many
CASSTGTGGYTF
TGTGCCAGCAGTACAGGGACGGGTGGCTACACCTTC
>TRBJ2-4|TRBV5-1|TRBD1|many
CASSATRTGRNIQYF
TGCGCCAGCAGCGCCACCCGGACAGGGCGAAACATTCAGTACTTC
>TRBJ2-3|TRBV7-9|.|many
CASSWVGEQTTDTQYF
TGTGCCAGCAGCTGGGTGGGGGAACAAACCACAGATACGCAGTATTTT
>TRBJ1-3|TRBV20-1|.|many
CSALFHTIYF
TGCAGTGCTCTTTTCCACACCATATATTTT
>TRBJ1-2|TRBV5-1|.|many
CASSLGGQGGYTF
TGCGCCAGCAGCTTGGGGGGCCAAGGTGGCTACACCTTC
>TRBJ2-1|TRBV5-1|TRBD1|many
CASSLAPGQGPSYNEQFF
TGCGCCAGCAGCTTGGCCCCGGGACAGGGACCCTCCTACAATGAGCAGTTCTTC
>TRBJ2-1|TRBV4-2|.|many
CASSRDFGGYNEQFF
TGTGCCAGCAGCCGTGACTTCGGGGGCTACAATGAGCAGTTCTTC
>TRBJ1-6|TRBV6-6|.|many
CASTQRGGFSPLHF
TGTGCCAGCACCCAGCGAGGGGGATTTTCACCCCTCCACTTT
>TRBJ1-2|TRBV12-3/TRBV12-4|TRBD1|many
CASSRQGAWNGYTF
TGTGCCAGCAGCCGACAGGGCGCTTGGAATGGCTACACCTTC
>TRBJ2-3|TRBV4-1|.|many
CASSQDGAVRDTQYF
TGCGCCAGCAGCCAAGATGGCGCAGTCAGAGATACGCAGTATTTT
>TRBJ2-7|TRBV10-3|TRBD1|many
CAISDRTGVNEQYF
TGTGCCATCAGTGACAGGACAGGGGTAAACGAGCAGTACTTC
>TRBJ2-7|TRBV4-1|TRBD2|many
CASSGPGLGVYEQYF
TGCGCCAGCAGCGGGCCGGGACTAGGAGTATACGAGCAGTACTTC
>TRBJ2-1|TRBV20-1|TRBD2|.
CSARDPSGVESSYNEQFF
TGCAGTGCTAGAGATCCCAGCGGGGTCGAAAGCTCCTACAATGAGCAGTTCTTC
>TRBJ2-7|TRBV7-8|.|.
CASSPNRTRAYEQYF
TGTGCCAGCAGCCCAAACCGGACACGCGCCTACGAGCAGTACTTC
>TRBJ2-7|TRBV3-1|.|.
CASSPGLTWNEQYF
TGTGCCAGCAGCCCCGGCTTGACTTGGAACGAGCAGTACTTC
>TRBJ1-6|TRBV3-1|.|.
CASSQGRSGGSPLHF
TGTGCCAGCAGCCAAGGGAGGAGTGGCGGATCACCCCTCCACTTT
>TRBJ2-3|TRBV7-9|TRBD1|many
CASSLAAGQGPDTQYF
TGTGCCAGCAGCTTAGCTGCGGGACAGGGCCCAGATACGCAGTATTTT
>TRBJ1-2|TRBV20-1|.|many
CSAREGSYGYTF
TGCAGTGCTAGAGAGGGGAGTTATGGCTACACCTTC
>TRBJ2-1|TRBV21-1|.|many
CASSKTGGSYNEQFF
TGTGCCAGCAGCAAGACAGGGGGCTCCTACAATGAGCAGTTCTTC
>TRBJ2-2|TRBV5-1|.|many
CASSLMGENTGELFF
TGCGCCAGCAGCTTGATGGGGGAAAACACCGGGGAGCTGTTTTTT
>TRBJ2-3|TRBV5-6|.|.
CVSSSWRVTDTQYF
TGTGTCAGCAGCTCGTGGCGGGTCACAGATACGCAGTATTTT